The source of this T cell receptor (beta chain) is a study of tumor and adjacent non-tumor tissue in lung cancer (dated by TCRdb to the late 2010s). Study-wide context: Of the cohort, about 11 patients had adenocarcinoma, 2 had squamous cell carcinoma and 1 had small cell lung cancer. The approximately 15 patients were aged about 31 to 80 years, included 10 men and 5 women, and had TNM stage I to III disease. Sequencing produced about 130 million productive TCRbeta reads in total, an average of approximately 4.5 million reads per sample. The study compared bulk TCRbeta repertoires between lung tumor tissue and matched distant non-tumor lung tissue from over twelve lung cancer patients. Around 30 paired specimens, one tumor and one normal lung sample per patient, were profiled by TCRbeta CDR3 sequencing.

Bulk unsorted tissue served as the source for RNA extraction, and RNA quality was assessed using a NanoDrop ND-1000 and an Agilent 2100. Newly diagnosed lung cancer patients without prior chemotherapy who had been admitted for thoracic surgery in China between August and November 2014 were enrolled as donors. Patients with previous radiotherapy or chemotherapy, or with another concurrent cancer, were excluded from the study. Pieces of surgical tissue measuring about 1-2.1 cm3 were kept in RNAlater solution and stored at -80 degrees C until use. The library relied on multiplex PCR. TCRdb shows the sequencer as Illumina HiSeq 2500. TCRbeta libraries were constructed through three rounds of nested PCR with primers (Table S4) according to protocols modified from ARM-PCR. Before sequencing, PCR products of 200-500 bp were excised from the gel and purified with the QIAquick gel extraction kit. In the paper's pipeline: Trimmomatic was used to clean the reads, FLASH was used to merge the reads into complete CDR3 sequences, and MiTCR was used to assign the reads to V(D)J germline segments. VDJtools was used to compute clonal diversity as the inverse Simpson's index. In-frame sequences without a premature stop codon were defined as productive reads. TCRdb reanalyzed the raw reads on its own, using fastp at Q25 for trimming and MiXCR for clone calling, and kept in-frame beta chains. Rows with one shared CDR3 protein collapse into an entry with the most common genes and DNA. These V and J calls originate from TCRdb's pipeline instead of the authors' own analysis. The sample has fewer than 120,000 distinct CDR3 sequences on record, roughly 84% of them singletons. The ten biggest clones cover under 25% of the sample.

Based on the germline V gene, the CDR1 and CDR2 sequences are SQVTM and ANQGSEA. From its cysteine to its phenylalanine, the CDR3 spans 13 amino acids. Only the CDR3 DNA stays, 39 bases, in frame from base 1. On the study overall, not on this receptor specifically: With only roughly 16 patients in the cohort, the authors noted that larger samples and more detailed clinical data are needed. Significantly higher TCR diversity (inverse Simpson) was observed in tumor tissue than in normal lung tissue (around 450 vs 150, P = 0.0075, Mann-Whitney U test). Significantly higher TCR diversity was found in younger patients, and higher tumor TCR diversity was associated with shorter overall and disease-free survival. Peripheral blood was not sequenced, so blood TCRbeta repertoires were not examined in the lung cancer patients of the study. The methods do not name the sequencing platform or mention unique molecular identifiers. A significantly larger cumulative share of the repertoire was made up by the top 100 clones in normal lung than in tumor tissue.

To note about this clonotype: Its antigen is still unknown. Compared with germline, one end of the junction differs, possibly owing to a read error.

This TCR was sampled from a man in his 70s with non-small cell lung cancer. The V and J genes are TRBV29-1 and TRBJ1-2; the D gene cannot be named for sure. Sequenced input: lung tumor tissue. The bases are TGCAGCGCCGAGACATGGTTGGGATATGGCTACACGTTC. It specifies CSAETWLGYGYTF. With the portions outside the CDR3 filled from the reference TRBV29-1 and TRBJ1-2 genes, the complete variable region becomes SAVISQKPSRDICQRGTSLTIQCQVDSQVTMMFWYRQQPGQSLTLIATANQGSEATYESGFVIDKFPISRPNLTFSTLTVSNMSPEDSSIYLCSAETWLGYGYTFGSGTRLTVV.